The following is a TCR beta chain sequence with its context. A far bigger clonotype differs at one base, so this is likely a read error. The participants were between 18 and 89 years old and came from some 23 US areas. Among Cohort 3 donors, those recovered had two negative PCRs, clearance, or symptom resolution. In the study's own analysis: Quantification of nucleated cells was approximated via reference gene primer amplification. The table came from immunoSEQ multiplex PCR; TCRdb's copy has only in-frame clones and leaves some out. Clone size and the V and J calls come from that table; the DNA yielded D and trimming. The sample includes fewer than 450,000 clones, roughly 90% of them seen just once. The CDR3 length is 14 residues. Germline CDR1 reads MDHEN; CDR2 reads SYDVKM. V dropped 5 bases and J dropped 9; count of bases not matched to a gene: 4. The sample is drawn from a study of blood T cell repertoires in COVID-19. About the research overall: COVID-19 samples, acute and convalescent, were from the United States, Italy and Spain.

The receptor's source is a woman aged 30 to 39 who had recovered from COVID-19. Input material: PBMCs or T cells enriched from blood (not recorded which). The chain joins TRBV28 to TRBJ1-6; 10 positions agree with TRBD1. The CDR3 region has the DNA TGTGCCAGCAGTACGGGACAGGGGAGTTCACCCCTCCACTTT. Protein: CASSTGQGSSPLHF.